The 20 T cell receptor beta chains below were found in one sample sequenced in a study of PD-1 blockade in mismatch repair-deficient tumors. Produced via immunoSEQ multiplex PCR; TCRdb's table is partial and in-frame only. This table holds 120,000 or so clones, 85% to 90% found once. This sample comprised peripheral blood, obtained approximately 72 weeks after starting pembrolizumab. These receptors were collected from an adult with mismatch repair-deficient cancer.

The chain joins TRBV27 to TRBJ2-1, with TRBD2 identical over 8 bases. The length of the CDR3 is 15 residues. Germline CDR1 MNHEY, CDR2 SMNVEV (reference sequence). V was pared by 3 bases and J by 8 bases, with 9 bases of the junction left unmatched. As DNA, the CDR3 is TGTGCCAGCAGTTTCTACGGGAGGGGTTCGGATGAGCAGTTCTTC. It encodes CASSFYGRGSDEQFF.

This rearrangement joins TRBV6-5 to TRBJ2-7, with unresolved D. CDR3 length: 14 amino acids. V lost 0 bases, J lost 0 bases, and 6 bases lay in between. Germline V CDR1 and CDR2: MNHEY, SVGAGI. The CDR3 nucleotides read TGTGCCAGCAGTTACTCGAGACGCTCCTACGAGCAGTACTTC. This sequence encodes CASSYSRRSYEQYF.

This chain joins TRBV30 and TRBJ2-3; perhaps TRBD2 as D (6 bases). Germline assignment: CDR1 GTSNPN and CDR2 SVGIG (reference sequence). This CDR3 is built from 16 residues. The ends were cut back, 1 base at V and 2 bases at J, with 16 bases in the middle. CDR3 bases: TGTGCCTGGAGTGGTGGGGCTAGCGCCTCCACAGATACGCAGTATTTT. This codes for CAWSGGASASTDTQYF.

For the CDR3, the DNA is TGTGCCAGTAGTATTTTATCGGTGCGGGAGCCAGGCAATGAGCAGTTCTTC. Residues: CASSILSVREPGNEQFF. This chain links TRBV19 with TRBJ2-1; TRBD2 agrees at 7 bases. The CDR3 totals 17 residues. Germline V gives CDR1 LNHDA, CDR2 SQIVND (reference sequence). With 3 bases clipped from V and 6 bases from J, the junction kept 14 bases outside the gene matches.

This chain links TRBV7-2 with TRBJ2-1; D is unclear. The CDR3 spans 17 residues. CDR1 SGHTA and CDR2 FQGNSA come from the germline V gene. Trimming shortened V by 1 base and J by 0 bases, and 13 bases separated the two germline ends. The CDR3 sequence is CASSLGVSIYSYNEQFF. Written as DNA, the CDR3 is TGTGCCAGCAGCTTAGGTGTTAGCATTTACTCCTACAATGAGCAGTTCTTC. The full variable domain, rest sourced from reference TRBV7-2 and TRBJ2-1, is GAGVSQSPSNKVTEKGKDVELRCDPISGHTALYWYRQSLGQGLEFLIYFQGNSAPDKSGLPSDRFSAERTGGSVSTLTIQRTQQEDSAVYLCASSLGVSIYSYNEQFFGPGTRLTVL.

The chain joins TRBV18 to TRBJ2-3; 8 nucleotides agree with TRBD2. Germline V gene sequence: CDR1 KGHSH, CDR2 LQKENI. The CDR3 sequence is 15 residues long. V lost 1 base and J lost 1; bases outside the gene matches: 1. CDR3 residues: CASSPLAGRTDTQYF. The CDR3 nucleotides read TGTGCCAGCTCACCACTAGCGGGACGCACAGATACGCAGTATTTT.

The chain combines TRBV7-2 with TRBJ2-6; a weak D match, TRBD1 (6 bases). Germline V CDR1 and CDR2: SGHTA, FQGNSA. This CDR3 is 15 amino acids long. V dropped 6 bases and J dropped 3 bases, with 12 bases sitting between them. The CDR3 spells CASSNDRLGANVLTF. The DNA for the CDR3 is TGTGCCAGCAGTAATGACAGGCTTGGGGCCAACGTCCTGACTTTC.

This clone is a singleton in its sample. CDR3 DNA sequence: TGCGCCAGCAGCTTTTGGGGACAGGGGGCCCAAGAGACCCAGTACTTC. Translation gives CASSFWGQGAQETQYF. The chain links TRBV5-1 to TRBJ2-5; 12 nucleotides agree with TRBD1. The CDR3 is 16 residues long. Per germline, CDR1 SGHRS and CDR2 YFSETQ. The V and J ends lost 2 bases and 1 base, in that order; junction bases with no gene match: 3.

V usage is TRBV4-1 and J usage is TRBJ2-2, with TRBD2 matching over 11 bases. The CDR3 spans 19 residues. The V and J ends lost 1 base and 4 bases, in that order; junction bases with no gene match: 11. Germline V CDR1 and CDR2: MGHRA, YSYEKL. This CDR3 reads CASSQVVTSGGDSTGELFF. In nucleotides, the CDR3 is TGCGCCAGCAGCCAAGTAGTCACTAGCGGGGGAGATAGCACCGGGGAGCTGTTTTTT.

The J gene is TRBJ2-7, the V gene TRBV19; 11 positions agree with TRBD2. The germline V gene has CDR1 LNHDA and CDR2 SQIVND (reference sequence). There are 14 residues in the CDR3. Trimming at V came to 5 bases and at J to 3 bases, leaving 3 bases not matched to a gene. The CDR3 DNA sequence: TGTGCCAGTAGTCCGACTAGCGGGGTCTACGAGCAGTACTTC. Its protein product is CASSPTSGVYEQYF.

The rearrangement uses TRBV7-8 and TRBJ2-1; 7 nucleotides match TRBD1. CDR1 SGHVS and CDR2 FQNEAQ come from the germline V gene. This CDR3 is built from 20 residues. Germline trimming cut 1 base from V and 0 bases from J; bases unmatched to any gene: 15. The CDR3 is CASSLVVVARTGSSYNEQFF. The DNA for the CDR3 is TGTGCCAGCAGCTTAGTAGTAGTAGCGAGGACAGGAAGCTCCTACAATGAGCAGTTCTTC. The variable domain in full, completed from reference TRBV7-8 and TRBJ2-1, reads GAGVSQSPRYKVAKRGQDVALRCDPISGHVSLFWYQQALGQGPEFLTYFQNEAQLDKSGLPSDRFFAERPEGSVSTLKIQRTQQEDSAVYLCASSLVVVARTGSSYNEQFFGPGTRLTVL.

Worth noting for this clone: At the DNA level, this CDR3 is encoded by other sequences in the same sample as well. The rearrangement joins TRBV7-9 to TRBJ1-5; TRBD1 matches 7 bases. V trimming: 5 bases; J trimming: 3 bases; junction bases outside the gene matches: 4. The germline CDR1 and CDR2 sequences are SEHNR and FQNEAQ (reference sequence). This CDR3 is built from 14 residues. CDR3 sequence: CASSLGQSNQPQHF. In DNA, the CDR3 is TGTGCCAGCAGCCTGGGACAGTCCAATCAGCCCCAGCATTTT.

This chain joins TRBV7-9 and TRBJ2-7; TRBD2 agrees at 13 bases. V gave up 5 bases and J gave up 0 bases; unmatched junction bases: 10. The CDR3 loop spans 18 amino acids. The germline gives CDR1 SEHNR, CDR2 FQNEAQ (reference sequence). The CDR3 region is CASSPNYWTSGSSYEQYF. The CDR3 bases are TGTGCCAGCAGCCCCAACTATTGGACTAGCGGGAGCTCCTACGAGCAGTACTTC.

The chain links TRBV29-1 to TRBJ2-7, with 7 bases matching TRBD2. CDR1 and CDR2 (germline): SQVTM, ANQGSEA. J was trimmed by 1 base and V by 4 bases; bases with no gene match: 4. The CDR3 covers 13 residues. The CDR3 DNA is TGCAGCGTTGGGGAGGGGTGGTCCTACGAGCAGTACTTC. It encodes CSVGEGWSYEQYF.

V usage is TRBV30 and J usage is TRBJ2-7; 9 bases agree with TRBD1. The germline CDR1 and CDR2 sequences are GTSNPN and SVGIG (reference sequence). This CDR3 has 14 amino acids. Trimming at V came to 3 bases and at J to 2 bases, leaving 5 bases not matched to a gene. The CDR3 here is CAWRVRDRAYEQYF. The DNA of the CDR3 is TGTGCCTGGAGGGTCCGGGACAGGGCCTACGAGCAGTACTTC.

The chain recombines TRBV14 with TRBJ2-2; the D gene could be TRBD1 or TRBD2 (5 bases each). CDR3 length: 16 amino acids. The ends were cut back, 0 bases at V and 7 bases at J, with 15 bases in the middle. Germline V gene sequence: CDR1 SGHDN, CDR2 FVKESK. CDR3 region: CASSQERGLVDGELFF. For the CDR3, the DNA is TGTGCCAGCAGCCAAGAGAGGGGTCTGGTGGACGGGGAGCTGTTTTTT.

In its sample, this clone was seen once. This sequence joins TRBV18 and TRBJ2-1; 14 bases line up with TRBD2. CDR1 and CDR2 from the germline V gene are KGHSH and LQKENI. The junction had 10 bases not matched to a gene; V was cut back by 4 bases and J by 8 bases. There are 17 residues in the CDR3. The CDR3 DNA follows: TGTGCCAGCTCACACACGCCGGGACTAGCGGGAGTCGATGAGCAGTTCTTC. It is translated as CASSHTPGLAGVDEQFF.

The CDR3 loop is CASSPELAGAYNEQFF. Written as DNA, the CDR3 is TGCGCCAGCAGCCCCGAACTAGCGGGGGCCTACAATGAGCAGTTCTTC. V and J are TRBV4-3 and TRBJ2-1, with TRBD2 matching over 11 bases. The V and J ends lost 4 bases and 2 bases, in that order; junction bases with no gene match: 4. The CDR3 runs to 16 residues. Germline lookup yields CDR1 LGHNA and CDR2 YSLEER.

On this clone: Other DNA sequences in this specimen translate into the identical CDR3. The chain uses TRBV11-2 and TRBJ2-7; weak D call: TRBD1 (5 bases). Trimming stripped 0 bases from V and 2 bases from J, with 8 bases between. Germline loops: CDR1 SGHAT, CDR2 FQNNGV. The CDR3 sequence is 14 residues long. In DNA, the CDR3 is TGTGCCAGCAGCTTAGATCCAGGGCCCTACGAGCAGTACTTC. It yields the protein CASSLDPGPYEQYF.

V is TRBV18 and J is TRBJ2-1; tentatively, D is TRBD2 (5 bases). The CDR3 has 15 amino acids. V was trimmed by 5 bases and J by 7 bases, leaving 18 bases between them. The germline V gene has CDR1 KGHSH and CDR2 LQKENI. The CDR3 sequence is CASSELAQNINEQFF. The CDR3 bases are TGTGCCAGCTCAGAGCTAGCACAGAACATAAATGAGCAGTTCTTC.